This entry lists 25 T cell receptor beta chains sequenced from one sample in a study of cytomegalovirus exposure and HLA in healthy donors. With 60 Vbeta and 13 Jbeta primers, the PCR was carried out. Some clones are missing from TCRdb's copy, which holds only in-frame ones; the method was immunoSEQ multiplex PCR. The sample has 150,000 to 200,000 clones; over 65% are singletons. Sequences were obtained from PBMCs. Receptors originate from a woman aged 40 to 50 in good health and CMV-seronegative.

V is TRBV5-1 and J is TRBJ2-7, with 10 bases lining up with TRBD2. V dropped 4 bases and J dropped 1; count of bases not matched to a gene: 2. The germline CDR1 and CDR2 sequences are SGHRS and YFSETQ. CDR3 length equals 14 residues. This CDR3 is CASSLAGESYEQYF. In DNA form, the CDR3 reads TGCGCCAGCAGCCTAGCGGGGGAGTCCTACGAGCAGTACTTC. Full variable domain (missing parts from reference TRBV5-1 and TRBJ2-7): KAGVTQTPRYLIKTRGQQVTLSCSPISGHRSVSWYQQTPGQGLQFLFEYFSETQRNKGNFPGRFSGRQFSNSRSEMNVSTLELGDSALYLCASSLAGESYEQYFGPGTRLTVT.

The chain is built from TRBV14 and TRBJ1-2; TRBD1 matches 7 bases. The J segment lost 4 bases and the V segment lost 3 bases, leaving 20 bases of the junction unmatched. The germline V gene has CDR1 SGHDN and CDR2 FVKESK. The CDR3 sequence is 19 residues long. Here the CDR3 reads CASSQGFLGQDPRRYGYTF. The DNA for the CDR3 is TGTGCCAGCAGCCAGGGTTTTCTAGGACAGGACCCCCGGCGCTATGGCTACACCTTC. The whole variable domain, remainder taken from reference TRBV14 and TRBJ1-2, is EAGVTQFPSHSVIEKGQTVTLRCDPISGHDNLYWYRRVMGKEIKFLLHFVKESKQDESGMPNNRFLAERTGGTYSTLKVQPAELEDSGVYFCASSQGFLGQDPRRYGYTFGSGTRLTVV.

This clone was picked up a small number of times. The chain employs TRBV4-1 and TRBJ1-2; no definite D call. Germline-derived CDR1 and CDR2 are MGHRA and YSYEKL. The CDR3 covers 13 residues. Trimming left V 0 bases short and J 1 base short, with 3 bases between. Here the CDR3 reads CASSQDHNYGYTF. Here the CDR3 DNA reads TGCGCCAGCAGCCAAGATCATAACTATGGCTACACCTTC.

The chain links TRBV19 to TRBJ2-7; TRBD2 might be the D (6 bases). Trimming took 1 base from V and 1 from J, leaving 8 bases between them. The CDR3 has 14 residues. CDR1 and CDR2 from the germline V gene are LNHDA and SQIVND (reference sequence). The CDR3 DNA reads as TGTGCCAGTAGTATAGCGGGGGATTCCTACGAGCAGTACTTC. Protein sequence: CASSIAGDSYEQYF. The whole variable domain, filled in from reference TRBV19 and TRBJ2-7, reads DGGITQSPKYLFRKEGQNVTLSCEQNLNHDAMYWYRQDPGQGLRLIYYSQIVNDFQKGDIAEGYSVSREKKESFPLTVTSAQKNPTAFYLCASSIAGDSYEQYFGPGTRLTVT.

This clone was picked up a small number of times. The chain joins TRBV15 to TRBJ2-5; possibly TRBD2 for D (6 bases). This CDR3 spans 16 amino acids. The germline CDR1 and CDR2 sequences are LNHNV and YYDKDF (reference sequence). The V gene lost 0 bases and the J gene lost 1 base, with 12 bases spanning the gap. CDR3 residues: CATSREVGLLQETQYF. The DNA for the CDR3 is TGTGCCACCAGCAGAGAGGTGGGACTCCTCCAAGAGACCCAGTACTTC.

This sequence joins TRBV7-9 and TRBJ2-5; TRBD1 is a possible D gene (5 bases). Trimming left V 5 bases short and J 0 bases short, with 13 bases between. Germline V gene sequence: CDR1 SEHNR, CDR2 FQNEAQ (reference sequence). CDR3 length: 15 residues. The CDR3, as DNA: TGTGCCAGCAGCCACCCGACAGACAACCAAGAGACCCAGTACTTC. It yields the protein CASSHPTDNQETQYF.

The CDR3 reads CASSSGEQGRYGYTF. The CDR3 DNA is TGTGCCAGCAGCTCCGGCGAACAGGGTCGATATGGCTACACCTTC. The rearrangement joins TRBV5-4 to TRBJ1-2; D is possibly TRBD1 (6 bases). The germline V gene has CDR1 SGHNT and CDR2 YYREEE (reference sequence). This CDR3 has 15 amino acids. V lost 3 bases and J 5 bases, leaving 17 bases between the germline ends.

The CDR3 DNA follows: TGTGCCAGCAGCTTAGTCGTAGCGGGGGGCAACAATGAGCAGTTCTTC. Translation gives CASSLVVAGGNNEQFF. The rearrangement uses TRBV7-8 and TRBJ2-1, with 10 bases lining up with TRBD2. The germline CDR1 and CDR2 sequences are SGHVS and FQNEAQ. This CDR3 has 16 residues. Germline trimming cut 1 base from V and 5 bases from J; bases unmatched to any gene: 5.

About this clone: Its ends do not fully match the called genes, so a read error is possible. This chain connects TRBV12-5 to TRBJ1-1; D perhaps matches TRBD1 (5 bases). The length of the CDR3 is 13 residues. Germline CDR1 reads LGHNT; CDR2 reads FRNRAP. The chain's CDR3 is CASGSNGGSEAFF. CDR3 DNA: TGTGCTAGTGGTTCCAATGGGGGGTCTGAGGCTTTCTTT.

The chain recombines TRBV9 with TRBJ2-3, with D possibly matching TRBD2 (5 bases). The CDR3 totals 18 residues. The germline gives CDR1 SGDLS, CDR2 YYNGEE. Trimming removed 0 bases from V and 0 bases from J, with 17 bases in between. CDR3 coding DNA: TGTGCCAGCAGCGTAGCTGTCGGGCCGGGGTCTAGCACAGATACGCAGTATTTT. Translated, it gives CASSVAVGPGSSTDTQYF. The variable domain in full, with the rest retrieved from reference TRBV9 and TRBJ2-3, is DSGVTQTPKHLITATGQRVTLRCSPRSGDLSVYWYQQSLDQGLQFLIQYYNGEERAKGNILERFSAQQFPDLHSELNLSSLELGDSALYFCASSVAVGPGSSTDTQYFGPGTRLTVL.

This chain joins TRBV28 and TRBJ2-7, with 7 bases identical to TRBD2. In germline, CDR1 is MDHEN, CDR2 SYDVKM. The CDR3 consists of 12 residues. The ends lost 2 bases at V and 7 bases at J; junction bases unmatched: 2. The CDR3 DNA reads TGTGCCAGCAGTTTAGCGGGGGTAGAGCAGTACTTC. As protein: CASSLAGVEQYF.

The chain uses TRBV19 and TRBJ1-2; 10 positions match TRBD1. The CDR3 has 17 amino acids. The V segment lost 10 bases and the J segment 1 base; nucleotides outside the gene matches: 15. Germline V lookup: CDR1 LNHDA, CDR2 SQIVND (reference sequence). Here the CDR3 reads CATLGGGTGDLNYGYTF. In nucleotides, the CDR3 is TGTGCCACCTTGGGGGGTGGGACAGGGGACCTTAACTATGGCTACACCTTC. The entire variable domain, with the rest obtained from reference TRBV19 and TRBJ1-2, is as follows: DGGITQSPKYLFRKEGQNVTLSCEQNLNHDAMYWYRQDPGQGLRLIYYSQIVNDFQKGDIAEGYSVSREKKESFPLTVTSAQKNPTAFYLCATLGGGTGDLNYGYTFGSGTRLTVV.

The CDR3: CASSQRPEGRSYNEQFF. CDR3 nucleotide sequence: TGTGCCAGCAGCCAACGACCCGAGGGCAGATCCTACAATGAGCAGTTCTTC. This rearrangement joins TRBV9 to TRBJ2-1; maybe TRBD2 (5 bases). The CDR3 runs to 17 residues. Trimming took 4 bases from V and 1 from J, leaving 18 bases between them. CDR1 SGDLS and CDR2 YYNGEE come from the germline V gene.

The chain employs TRBV7-3 and TRBJ2-1; 7 bases are a match to TRBD1. Germline CDR1 is SGHTA and CDR2 is FQGTGA. The CDR3 runs 13 residues. V was pared by 4 bases and J by 7 bases, with 4 bases of the junction left unmatched. CDR3 residues: CASSSSQGNEQFF. In DNA form, the CDR3 reads TGTGCCAGCAGCTCGTCACAGGGGAATGAGCAGTTCTTC. The whole variable domain, remainder taken from reference TRBV7-3 and TRBJ2-1, is GAGVSQTPSNKVTEKGKYVELRCDPISGHTALYWYRQSLGQGPEFLIYFQGTGAADDSGLPNDRFFAVRPEGSVSTLKIQRTERGDSAVYLCASSSSQGNEQFFGPGTRLTVL.

This chain uses TRBV5-1 with TRBJ2-3; TRBD2 matches 7 bases. The J segment lost 1 base and the V segment lost 0 bases, leaving 2 bases of the junction unmatched. CDR1 and CDR2 (germline): SGHRS, YFSETQ. The CDR3 contains 15 residues. Here the CDR3 reads CASSLVLAGTDTQYF. CDR3 DNA sequence: TGCGCCAGCAGCTTGGTTCTAGCGGGCACAGATACGCAGTATTTT.

V is TRBV5-1 and J is TRBJ2-7, with D possibly matching TRBD2 (6 bases). This CDR3 has 14 residues. The germline V and J ends were trimmed by 0 bases and 4 bases, with 11 bases remaining between them. Germline V gene lookup returns CDR1 SGHRS and CDR2 YFSETQ. The DNA for the CDR3 is TGCGCCAGCAGCTTGGTGGGTCGGGAGTACGAGCAGTACTTC. This gives the protein CASSLVGREYEQYF.

V and J are TRBV5-1 and TRBJ2-2, with a tentative D call TRBD2 (5 bases). Germline values: CDR1 SGHRS, CDR2 YFSETQ. CDR3 length: 16 amino acids. The V and J ends lost 4 bases and 2 bases respectively, with 15 bases between them. CDR3 in DNA: TGCGCCAGCAGCCTAGTTGGAGGAAGTAACACCGGGGAGCTGTTTTTT. Translation: CASSLVGGSNTGELFF.

The J gene is TRBJ1-5, the V gene TRBV4-1; 7 nucleotides line up with TRBD1. Looked up from germline, CDR1 is MGHRA and CDR2 is YSYEKL. The CDR3 spans 17 residues. J lost 8 bases, V lost 0 bases, and 13 bases had no gene match. CDR3 region: CASSQDPTGRALEPQHF. In DNA, the CDR3 is TGCGCCAGCAGCCAAGACCCGACAGGGCGGGCCCTTGAGCCCCAGCATTTT.

This chain uses TRBV28 with TRBJ1-2, with a possible D match to TRBD1 (6 bases). Germline-derived CDR1 and CDR2 are MDHEN and SYDVKM. CDR3 length: 13 residues. Trimming took 6 bases from V and 4 from J, leaving 12 bases between them. The CDR3 DNA sequence: TGTGCCAGCAGCCGGACAGTCGGCTATGGCTACACCTTC. Translating gives CASSRTVGYGYTF.

The chain carries TRBV9 and TRBJ1-6; TRBD1 agrees at 8 bases. V trimming: 0 bases; J trimming: 8 bases; junction bases outside the gene matches: 10. Germline V gene sequence: CDR1 SGDLS, CDR2 YYNGEE. This CDR3 is 17 amino acids long. This CDR3 reads CASSVAPKTGGDSPLHF. CDR3 nucleotides: TGTGCCAGCAGCGTAGCCCCTAAAACAGGGGGGGATTCACCCCTCCACTTT. The full variable domain, rest sourced from reference TRBV9 and TRBJ1-6, is DSGVTQTPKHLITATGQRVTLRCSPRSGDLSVYWYQQSLDQGLQFLIQYYNGEERAKGNILERFSAQQFPDLHSELNLSSLELGDSALYFCASSVAPKTGGDSPLHFGNGTRLTVT.

This chain connects TRBV7-9 to TRBJ2-7, with TRBD1 matching 7 bases. The CDR3 runs 12 residues. Germline CDR1 and CDR2: SEHNR and FQNEAQ (reference sequence). V lost 3 bases to trimming and J lost 6 bases; unmatched junction nucleotides: 2. The CDR3 is CASSFDRAEQYF. The CDR3 DNA reads as TGTGCCAGCAGCTTCGACAGGGCCGAGCAGTACTTC.

The chain carries TRBV19 and TRBJ1-2; TRBD1 matches at 9 bases. Germline trimming cut 9 bases from V and 2 bases from J; bases unmatched to any gene: 7. Looked up from germline, CDR1 is LNHDA and CDR2 is SQIVND (reference sequence). This CDR3 is 14 amino acids long. In DNA form, the CDR3 reads TGTGCCAGGCCCGGGACAGGGAAGAACTATGGCTACACCTTC. Translating gives CARPGTGKNYGYTF. The entire variable domain, with the rest obtained from reference TRBV19 and TRBJ1-2, is as follows: DGGITQSPKYLFRKEGQNVTLSCEQNLNHDAMYWYRQDPGQGLRLIYYSQIVNDFQKGDIAEGYSVSREKKESFPLTVTSAQKNPTAFYLCARPGTGKNYGYTFGSGTRLTVV.

The J gene is TRBJ2-1, the V gene TRBV4-1; 10 bases match TRBD2. V lost 1 base, J lost 10 bases, and 13 bases stayed unmatched. CDR3 length: 17 residues. The germline CDR1 and CDR2 sequences are MGHRA and YSYEKL. The chain's CDR3 is CASSQVWSGLAGVEQFF. The CDR3 bases are TGCGCCAGCAGCCAAGTCTGGTCGGGTCTAGCGGGGGTGGAGCAGTTCTTC.

J is TRBJ2-1 and V is TRBV6-5, with D possibly TRBD1 on 5 matching bases. This CDR3 region has 12 residues. CDR1 is MNHEY and CDR2 is SVGAGI in the germline V gene. Trimming shortened V by 5 bases and J by 7 bases, and 9 bases separated the two germline ends. The CDR3 DNA sequence: TGTGCCAGCAGTCACAGGATAAATGAGCAGTTCTTC. Translating gives CASSHRINEQFF.

The chain recombines TRBV7-9 with TRBJ2-1, with 12 bases fitting TRBD2. The V gene end was trimmed by 5 bases and the J gene end by 15 bases; junction bases not matched to a gene: 8. The CDR3 runs to 13 residues. CDR1 is SEHNR and CDR2 is FQNEAQ in the germline V gene (reference sequence). The CDR3 DNA reads TGTGCCAGCAGCACCCGACTAGCGGGGGAAACGTTCTTC. This sequence encodes CASSTRLAGETFF.